The source of this TCR beta chain is a study of yellow fever vaccine responses in identical twins. Using its own MiXCR run on the RT-PCR reads, TCRdb lists one record per CDR3 protein. The sample lists about 1,700 distinct CDR3 sequences, approximately 80% occurring once. The CDR3 contains 13 residues. Germline V gene data show CDR1 as WNHNN and CDR2 as SYGVQD (reference sequence). Trimming took 1 base from V and 5 from J, leaving 8 bases between them. The table lists this clonotype with a few counts. The chain carries TRBV10-1 and TRBJ1-1; D possibly corresponds to TRBD1 (6 bases). Sequences were derived from T cells from blood (PBMCs), unsorted or a sorted subset (not recorded which), sampled before or after yellow fever vaccination (not recorded which). The source of this sequence is a female donor who received the yellow fever vaccine. This CDR3 reads CASSEWRGTEAFF. The DNA of the CDR3 is TGCGCCAGCAGTGAGTGGAGGGGGACTGAAGCTTTCTTT.